This record concerns one T cell receptor (beta chain) sequence. The CDR3 loop spans 14 amino acids. Between the trimmed V and J ends, which lost 7 bases and 1 base, there was a span of 14 bases. The germline V gene has CDR1 MDHEN and CDR2 SYDVKM. This entry is derived from a study of shared clonotypes between healthy human individuals. Measured with immunoSEQ multiplex PCR; TCRdb has only the in-frame clones, and not every one. The sample has about 530,000 clones, around 96% seen once. Investigators divided CD4+ cells into CD45RA+ naive and CD45RA-negative memory subsets. The chain links TRBV28 to TRBJ2-7; the D is unclear. This clonotype originated in a woman aged 25 to 39 in good health. Sequencing was done on a sample of naive CD4+ T cells sorted from blood. Subset noted: CD45RA+ positively selected. The CDR3 bases are TGTGCCAGCACCCTCACAATGCGGTCCTACGAGCAGTACTTC. Protein product: CASTLTMRSYEQYF. Full variable domain (outside the CDR3, taken from reference TRBV28 and TRBJ2-7): DVKVTQSSRYLVKRTGEKVFLECVQDMDHENMFWYRQDPGLGLRLIYFSYDVKMKEKGDIPEGYSVSREKKERFSLILESASTNQTSMYLCASTLTMRSYEQYFGPGTRLTVT.